The text below deals with one T cell receptor (beta chain). The study reverse transcribed the entire isolated RNA, so it sequenced expressed TCRB transcripts. Generated by immunoSEQ multiplex PCR, the TCRdb table keeps only in-frame clones and is missing some. In the table there are hundreds of thousands of clones, around an eighth of which are singletons. This entry comes from a study of beta chain features in type 1 diabetes. The ends lost 5 bases at V and 0 bases at J; junction bases unmatched: 7. Germline V gene data show CDR1 as GTSNPN and CDR2 as SVGIG (reference sequence). The CDR3 runs to 16 residues.

The sample taken for sequencing was naive CD4+ T cells from blood. This clonotype originated in a man younger than 35 in good health. The rearrangement links TRBV30 to TRBJ2-6, with 7 bases lining up with TRBD1. CDR3 sequence (DNA): TGTGCCTGGCTTTTCAACAGGGGCTCTGGGGCCAACGTCCTGACTTTC. It specifies CAWLFNRGSGANVLTF.